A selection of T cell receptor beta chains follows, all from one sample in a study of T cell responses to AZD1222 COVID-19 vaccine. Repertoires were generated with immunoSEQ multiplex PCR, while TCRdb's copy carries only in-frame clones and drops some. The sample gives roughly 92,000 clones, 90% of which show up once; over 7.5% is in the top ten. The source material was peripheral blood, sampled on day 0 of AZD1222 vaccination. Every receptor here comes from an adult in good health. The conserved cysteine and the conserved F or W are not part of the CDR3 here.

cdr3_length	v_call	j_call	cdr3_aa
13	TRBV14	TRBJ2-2	ASSPGLANTGELF
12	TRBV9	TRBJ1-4	ASSVDRAGEKLF
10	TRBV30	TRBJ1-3	AWSEGGDTIY
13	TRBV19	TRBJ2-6	ASWTGGSGANVLT
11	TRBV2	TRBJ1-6	ASSEAVRGPLH
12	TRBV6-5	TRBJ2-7	ASSSDRGLYEQY
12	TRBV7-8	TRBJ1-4	ASSLPGANEKLF
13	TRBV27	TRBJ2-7	ASSLLGGGVYEQY
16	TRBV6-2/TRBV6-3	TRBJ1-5	ASSYPPRGVRGNQPQH
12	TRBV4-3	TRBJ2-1	ASNTSGGRDEQF
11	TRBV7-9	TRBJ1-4	ASSLASGEKLF
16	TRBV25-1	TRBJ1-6	ASSEYFGLSSYNSPLH
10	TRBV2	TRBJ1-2	ASSDLGVGSC
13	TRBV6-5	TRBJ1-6	ASSYQDRAGSPLH
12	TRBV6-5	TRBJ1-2	ASSPPGTPYGYT
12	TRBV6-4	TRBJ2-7	ASRGQGSSYEQY
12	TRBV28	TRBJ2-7	ASSFSAGAREQY
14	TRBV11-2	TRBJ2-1	ASSPSASGGAREQF
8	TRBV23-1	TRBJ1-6	ATYRSPLH
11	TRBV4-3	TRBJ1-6	ASSSGNNSPLH
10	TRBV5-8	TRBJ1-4	ASSLVNEKLF
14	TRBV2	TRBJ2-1	ASSEWRGIVYNEQF
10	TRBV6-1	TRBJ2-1	ASSEGYNEQF
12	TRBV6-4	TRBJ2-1	ASSDSNRASPLF
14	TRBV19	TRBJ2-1	ASSREGVTSYNEQF
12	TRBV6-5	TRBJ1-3	ASSPEPRPDTIY
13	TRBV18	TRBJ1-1	ASSPSLQGETEAF
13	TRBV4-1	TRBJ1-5	ASSQPDTYHQPQH
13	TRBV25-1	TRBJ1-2	ASSLGVGGSNGYT
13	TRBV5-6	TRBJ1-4	ASSFAGTGSEKLF
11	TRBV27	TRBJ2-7	ASSLWGTYEQY
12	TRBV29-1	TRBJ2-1	SVSLAALWNEQF
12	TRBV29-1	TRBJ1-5	SVEVGQGVGPQH
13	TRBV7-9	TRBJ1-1	ASTQPQGGSTEAF
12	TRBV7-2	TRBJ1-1	ASSLEVTNTEAF
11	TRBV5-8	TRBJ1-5	ASSLISNQPQH
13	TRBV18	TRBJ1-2	ASSPGASGNYGYT
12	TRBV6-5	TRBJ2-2	ASSYSTGYGELF
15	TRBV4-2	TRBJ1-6	ASSQDPPPGTNSPLH
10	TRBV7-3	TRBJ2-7	ASSPLDGKQY
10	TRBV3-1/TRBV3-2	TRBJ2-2	ASSLSPGELF
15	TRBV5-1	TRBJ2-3	ASSLRPDRAPQDTQY
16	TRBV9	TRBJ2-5	ASSVAVGHPSAQETQY
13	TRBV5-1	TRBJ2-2	ASSSTSGHTGELF
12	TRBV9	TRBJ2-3	ASSMTSGTDTQY
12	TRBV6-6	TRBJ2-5	ASSYSGQQETQY
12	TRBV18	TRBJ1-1	ASSAEVGGTEAF
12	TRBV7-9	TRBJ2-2	ASRAGANTGELF
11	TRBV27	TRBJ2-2	ASRTEYTGELF
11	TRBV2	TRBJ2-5	ASNLAAQETQY
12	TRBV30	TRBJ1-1	AWNRATQNTEAF
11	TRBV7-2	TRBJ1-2	ASSLTTGDDYT
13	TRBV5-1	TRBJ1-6	ASSLGGRDGSPLH
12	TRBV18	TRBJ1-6	ASSNRGENSPLH
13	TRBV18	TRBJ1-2	ASSPPTGQGLGYT
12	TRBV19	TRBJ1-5	ASIPTGVNQPQH
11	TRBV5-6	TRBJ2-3	ASSIAGVDTQY
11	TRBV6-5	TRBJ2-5	ASNRDPRETQY
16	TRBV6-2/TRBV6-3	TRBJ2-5	ASSYLSGLAGDQDGQY
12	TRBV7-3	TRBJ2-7	ASSLHRGSDEQY